The sequence of this TCR beta chain was determined in a study of beta chain features in type 1 diabetes. Looked up from germline, CDR1 is MNHEY and CDR2 is SVGAGI. The V and J ends lost 1 base and 12 bases respectively, with 7 bases between them. The CDR3 extends over 11 amino acids. Isolated RNA was reverse transcribed in full, so expressed TCRB transcripts were sequenced. Profiled with immunoSEQ multiplex PCR; TCRdb holds only in-frame clones, not every one. The data show 20,000 to 30,000 clones, approximately 74% seen once. The chain joins TRBV6-5 to TRBJ2-1, with D uncertain. This clonotype was obtained from a woman in her thirties or forties in good health. Material: Tregs from blood. CDR3 loop: CASSYFPRQFF. The CDR3 nucleotides are TGTGCCAGCAGTTACTTTCCGAGGCAGTTCTTC.